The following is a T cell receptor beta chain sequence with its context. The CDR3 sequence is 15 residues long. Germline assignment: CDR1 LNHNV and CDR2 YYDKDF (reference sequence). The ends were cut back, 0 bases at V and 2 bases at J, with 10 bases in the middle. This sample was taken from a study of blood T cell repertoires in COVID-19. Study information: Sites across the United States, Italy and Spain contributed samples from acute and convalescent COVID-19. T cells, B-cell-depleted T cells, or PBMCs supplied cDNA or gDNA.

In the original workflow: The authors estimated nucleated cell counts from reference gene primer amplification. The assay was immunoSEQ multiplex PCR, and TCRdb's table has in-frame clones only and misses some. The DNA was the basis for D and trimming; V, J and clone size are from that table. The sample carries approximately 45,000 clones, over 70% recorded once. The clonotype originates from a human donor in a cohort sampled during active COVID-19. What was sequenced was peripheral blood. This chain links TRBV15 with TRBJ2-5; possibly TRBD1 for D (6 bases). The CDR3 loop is CATSRDPRGQETQYF. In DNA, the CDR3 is TGTGCCACCAGCAGAGATCCCAGGGGACAAGAGACCCAGTACTTC. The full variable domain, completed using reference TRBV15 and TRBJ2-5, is DAMVIQNPRYQVTQFGKPVTLSCSQTLNHNVMYWYQQKSSQAPKLLFHYYDKDFNNEADTPDNFQSRRPNTSFCFLDIRSPGLGDTAMYLCATSRDPRGQETQYFGPGTRLLVL.